The 27 T cell receptor beta chains in this list originate from one sample, sequenced in a study of shared clonotypes between healthy human individuals. This table comes from immunoSEQ multiplex PCR, and its TCRdb copy is limited to in-frame clones, with some not included. The sample holds roughly 1,600,000 clones, around 98.5% seen once. The sample consisted of naive CD4+ T cells sorted from blood. Subset denoted: CD45RA+ positively selected. Receptor source: a man aged 30-40 years in good health.

The chain joins TRBV11-2 to TRBJ2-1; tentative D call: TRBD2 (5 bases). The germline CDR1 and CDR2 sequences are SGHAT and FQNNGV. Trimming took off 5 bases at V and 0 bases at J, with 17 bases between the two ends. CDR3 length: 17 amino acids. CDR3 in DNA: TGTGCCAGCAGCCCCTTCCCCCCGGGGAGCTCCTACAATGAGCAGTTCTTC. Protein product: CASSPFPPGSSYNEQFF.

V usage is TRBV9 and J usage is TRBJ1-5; no reliable D call. The V end was cut by 0 bases, the J end by 4 bases, with 17 bases between. Germline V CDR1 and CDR2: SGDLS, YYNGEE. The CDR3 has 17 residues. The CDR3 DNA follows: TGTGCCAGCAGCGTAGAAGGCATCCCGACGGAGAATCAGCCCCAGCATTTT. This translates into CASSVEGIPTENQPQHF.

As for this clone: This sample also contains other DNA sequences that code for the same CDR3. For the CDR3, the DNA is TGTGCCAGCAGCTTAGCGGGGCAGGGAACGGAAGCTTTCTTT. Translated: CASSLAGQGTEAFF. The V and J genes are TRBV7-9 and TRBJ1-1, with D possibly matching TRBD1 (5 bases). V lost 0 bases to trimming and J lost 8 bases, with 13 bases between them. The CDR3 runs 14 residues. Germline V lookup: CDR1 SEHNR, CDR2 FQNEAQ (reference sequence).

This clone was seen once. The chain recombines TRBV10-3 with TRBJ2-3, with a possible D match to TRBD2 (5 bases). The V and J ends lost 11 bases and 6 bases respectively, with 12 bases between them. This CDR3 region has 11 residues. Germline V gene sequence: CDR1 ENHRY, CDR2 SYGVKD. The CDR3 DNA reads TGTGCCTCGAGGGTAGGGGATACGCAGTATTTT. Translating it yields CASRVGDTQYF.

The chain has TRBV4-3 and TRBJ2-1; 10 bases map to TRBD2. V shed 2 bases, J shed 8 bases, and the junction held 9 bases outside the gene matches. From germline, CDR1 is LGHNA and CDR2 YSLEER. The CDR3 is 16 amino acids. This CDR3 is CASSQRPSGSLDEQFF. The CDR3 DNA sequence: TGCGCCAGCAGCCAACGGCCTAGCGGGAGCCTCGATGAGCAGTTCTTC.

The rearrangement joins TRBV28 to TRBJ2-7; a weak D match, TRBD1 (5 bases). Germline V gene lookup returns CDR1 MDHEN and CDR2 SYDVKM. Trimming removed 5 bases from V and 3 bases from J, with 14 bases in between. The length of the CDR3 is 14 residues. The CDR3 region is CASSPRRQFYEQYF. In nucleotides, the CDR3 is TGTGCCAGCAGTCCCCGGCGACAGTTCTACGAGCAGTACTTC.

The chain combines TRBV6-5 with TRBJ2-7; D is unresolved. Per germline, CDR1 MNHEY and CDR2 SVGAGI. The CDR3 is made up of 14 amino acids. With 5 bases removed from V and 2 bases from J, the gap between germline ends came to 13 bases. CDR3 DNA sequence: TGTGCCAGCAGTCGCGGACCATCGACCTACGAGCAGTACTTC. Translation: CASSRGPSTYEQYF.

CDR3 in DNA: TGCGCCAGCAGCCAAGAAGGGACGAAGTCCGGAAACACCATATATTTT. Its protein is CASSQEGTKSGNTIYF. The gene calls are TRBV4-1 and TRBJ1-3, with D perhaps TRBD1 (5 bases). Trimming removed 0 bases from V and 4 bases from J, with 13 bases in between. In germline, CDR1 is MGHRA, CDR2 YSYEKL. This CDR3 is built from 16 residues.

The chain is built from TRBV19 and TRBJ2-7; 10 nucleotides line up with TRBD2. There are 16 residues in the CDR3. Germline values: CDR1 LNHDA, CDR2 SQIVND (reference sequence). Trimming at V came to 4 bases and at J to 1 base, leaving 7 bases not matched to a gene. The CDR3 here is CASSKASGSQSYEQYF. The CDR3 coding sequence is TGTGCCAGTAGTAAGGCTAGCGGGAGCCAATCCTACGAGCAGTACTTC.

The CDR3 nucleotides are TGTGCCAGCAGCCTCACCTTAAACAATGAGCAGTTCTTC. This codes for CASSLTLNNEQFF. This sequence joins TRBV9 and TRBJ2-1; D not certain. Trimming took 4 bases from V and 5 from J, leaving 10 bases between them. Germline lookup yields CDR1 SGDLS and CDR2 YYNGEE. The CDR3 is 13 residues long. Based on the CDR3 plus reference TRBV9 and TRBJ2-1, the full variable domain is DSGVTQTPKHLITATGQRVTLRCSPRSGDLSVYWYQQSLDQGLQFLIQYYNGEERAKGNILERFSAQQFPDLHSELNLSSLELGDSALYFCASSLTLNNEQFFGPGTRLTVL.

The rearrangement links TRBV19 to TRBJ2-4; 14 positions agree with TRBD2. CDR3 length: 19 residues. Germline V gene sequence: CDR1 LNHDA, CDR2 SQIVND (reference sequence). J lost 3 bases, V lost 6 bases, and 13 bases had no gene match. The CDR3 loop is CASRPYGTSGSAVKNIQYF. In DNA, the CDR3 is TGTGCCAGTAGACCCTACGGGACTAGCGGGAGTGCTGTCAAAAACATTCAGTACTTC.

The rearrangement links TRBV7-6 to TRBJ2-7, with 7 bases matching TRBD2. J gave up 1 base and V 0 bases, and 12 bases lay outside the gene matches. Germline V lookup: CDR1 SGHVS, CDR2 FNYEAQ. The CDR3 is made up of 18 amino acids. CDR3 DNA: TGTGCCAGCAGCTTAGCGGTGGGACTACAATACATTTCCTACGAGCAGTACTTC. This codes for CASSLAVGLQYISYEQYF.

Worth noting for this clone: Other nucleotide sequences from this sample produce the same CDR3. The rearrangement links TRBV5-1 to TRBJ2-7; D possibly corresponds to TRBD1 (6 bases). Trimming left V 0 bases short and J 4 bases short, with 11 bases between. This CDR3 comprises 14 residues. The germline V gene encodes CDR1 SGHRS and CDR2 YFSETQ. CDR3 sequence reads: CASSLGTATYEQYF. The CDR3 DNA follows: TGCGCCAGCAGCTTGGGGACAGCCACTTACGAGCAGTACTTC.

This chain joins TRBV29-1 and TRBJ2-1, with TRBD2 matching over 7 bases. CDR3 size: 14 residues. Germline V CDR1 and CDR2: SQVTM, ANQGSEA. The V segment lost 4 bases and the J segment 2 bases; nucleotides outside the gene matches: 5. The CDR3 here is CSVASAGAYNEQFF. CDR3 bases: TGCAGCGTTGCTAGTGCGGGAGCCTACAATGAGCAGTTCTTC.

This sequence joins TRBV9 and TRBJ2-2; either TRBD1 or TRBD2 may supply D (5 bases each). Germline CDR1 is SGDLS and CDR2 is YYNGEE. This CDR3 has 16 amino acids. V lost 3 bases and J 7 bases, leaving 19 bases between the germline ends. Here the CDR3 reads CASSGGASTIGGELFF. In nucleotides, the CDR3 is TGTGCCAGCAGCGGAGGGGCTTCCACTATCGGCGGGGAGCTGTTTTTT. The full variable domain, in which reference TRBV9 and TRBJ2-2 provide the parts outside the CDR3, is DSGVTQTPKHLITATGQRVTLRCSPRSGDLSVYWYQQSLDQGLQFLIQYYNGEERAKGNILERFSAQQFPDLHSELNLSSLELGDSALYFCASSGGASTIGGELFFGEGSRLTVL.

The CDR3 nucleotides are TGTGCCAGCATTAGAACGACCGGGACAGGGCCCAAAATCACTGGAAACACCATATATTTT. Its protein is CASIRTTGTGPKITGNTIYF. V and J are TRBV2 and TRBJ1-3; TRBD1 agrees at 9 bases. The CDR3 sequence is 20 residues long. CDR1 is SNHLY and CDR2 is FYNNEI in the germline V gene. The J segment lost 2 bases and the V segment lost 7 bases, leaving 21 bases of the junction unmatched.

This chain uses TRBV10-1 with TRBJ2-1; 9 bases map to TRBD2. Looked up from germline, CDR1 is WNHNN and CDR2 is SYGVQD (reference sequence). The CDR3 is 15 amino acids. The ends lost 1 base at V and 7 bases at J; junction bases unmatched: 5. The CDR3 spells CASSEYGLAWNEQFF. CDR3 nucleotides: TGCGCCAGCAGTGAGTATGGACTAGCGTGGAATGAGCAGTTCTTC.

A single count supports this clone. The chain carries TRBV4-3 and TRBJ1-2; 7 bases map to TRBD1. This CDR3 has 17 residues. The trim removed 3 bases at V and 2 bases at J, leaving 12 bases unmatched. CDR1 and CDR2 from the germline V gene are LGHNA and YSLEER. The CDR3 DNA reads as TGCGCCAGCAGCCAGCCTCGGGGGACAGAAAAAAACTATGGCTACACCTTC. Protein: CASSQPRGTEKNYGYTF.

V and J are TRBV27 and TRBJ2-7, with 10 bases fitting TRBD2. The germline V gene encodes CDR1 MNHEY and CDR2 SMNVEV (reference sequence). The CDR3 loop spans 16 amino acids. J gave up 4 bases and V 5 bases, and 11 bases lay outside the gene matches. The CDR3 spells CASSRGIAGGLYEQYF. The CDR3 bases are TGTGCCAGCAGTCGGGGTATAGCGGGAGGCCTTTACGAGCAGTACTTC.

The chain carries TRBV5-1 and TRBJ2-6, with D unresolved. V shed 2 bases and J shed 0 bases, with 9 bases lying between them. The CDR3 length is 16 residues. In germline, CDR1 is SGHRS, CDR2 YFSETQ. The DNA of the CDR3 is TGCGCCAGCAGCTTCCCGGAAAGCTCTGGGGCCAACGTCCTGACTTTC. This gives the protein CASSFPESSGANVLTF.

The chain is built from TRBV9 and TRBJ2-7, with D perhaps TRBD1 (5 bases). Germline V CDR1 and CDR2: SGDLS, YYNGEE. The CDR3 has 17 amino acids. V lost 3 bases and J lost 0, with 19 bases in between. CDR3 protein: CASSAHSDTLVSYEQYF. In nucleotides, the CDR3 is TGTGCCAGCAGCGCCCACTCGGACACTCTGGTCTCCTACGAGCAGTACTTC.

In regard to this clone: Sequence at one end of the junction differs from germline and may be a read error. The chain joins TRBV7-9 to TRBJ2-1; D is unclear. Germline lookup yields CDR1 SEHNR and CDR2 FQNEAQ (reference sequence). CDR3 length equals 12 residues. CDR3 residues: CASSLQNKEQFF. For the CDR3, the DNA is TGTGCCAGCAGCCTCCAGAACAAGGAGCAGTTCTTC.

This clone was seen a single time. Other DNA variants within this sample encode the same CDR3. The V call is TRBV18, the J call TRBJ1-1; weak D call: TRBD1 (6 bases). Germline CDR1 reads KGHSH; CDR2 reads LQKENI. This CDR3 has 14 amino acids. The V end lost 2 bases, the J end lost 3 bases, and 10 bases lay between the germline ends. CDR3 nucleotides: TGTGCCAGCTCACCAACAGGGCTAGACACTGAAGCTTTCTTT. The encoded protein is CASSPTGLDTEAFF.

The rearrangement links TRBV6-1 to TRBJ2-1, with TRBD2 matching 9 bases. The CDR3 is made up of 14 amino acids. Germline values: CDR1 MNHNS, CDR2 SASEGT. V lost 6 bases, J lost 8 bases, and 8 bases stayed unmatched. CDR3 sequence: CASRISGSSHEQFF. CDR3 nucleotides: TGTGCCAGCAGGATTAGCGGGAGTTCGCATGAGCAGTTCTTC.

The CDR3 loop reads CASSQADRGHGYTF. The CDR3 DNA reads TGTGCCAGCAGCCAGGCCGACAGGGGCCATGGCTACACCTTC. This rearrangement joins TRBV14 to TRBJ1-2; 8 bases fit TRBD1. The CDR3 sequence is 14 residues long. Germline V gene lookup returns CDR1 SGHDN and CDR2 FVKESK. V dropped 3 bases and J dropped 6; count of bases not matched to a gene: 6.

The genes are TRBV18 and TRBJ1-1; 7 bases line up with TRBD1. Trimming took 4 bases from V and 10 from J; bases not matched to a gene: 9. This CDR3 spans 13 amino acids. Germline values: CDR1 KGHSH, CDR2 LQKENI. CDR3 sequence: CASSQGQPRGAFF. CDR3 coding DNA: TGTGCCAGCTCACAGGGACAGCCCAGGGGAGCTTTCTTT.

The CDR3 spells CASSIVAGPYNEQFF. Here the CDR3 DNA reads TGTGCCAGTAGTATAGTTGCGGGACCCTACAATGAGCAGTTCTTC. The chain is built from TRBV19 and TRBJ2-1; TRBD2 might be the D (6 bases). The V end lost 1 base, the J end lost 2 bases, and 9 bases lay between the germline ends. The CDR3 length is 15 residues. Germline CDR1 reads LNHDA; CDR2 reads SQIVND (reference sequence).